This T cell receptor beta chain was found in a study of CD8 T cells in ankylosing spondylitis. Libraries of TCR beta came from quantitative 5'-RACE with molecular barcodes. MiXCR, run by TCRdb on the 5' RACE reads, gives a single entry per CDR3 protein. The table includes 220,000 or so distinct CDR3 sequences, roughly a tenth detected once. Study-wide findings and caveats: Enrichment of disease-linked clones was reportedly significant in matched ankylosing spondylitis synovial fluid. A motif of 7 to 9 highly homologous TCR beta variants was seen as apparently characteristic of ankylosing spondylitis blood. In the blood and synovial fluid of reactive arthritis, some motif variants had been previously reported.

Ten or more counts support this clonotype. Its antigen is currently unknown. Germline V lookup: CDR1 MNHEY, CDR2 SVGEGT. CDR3 size: 14 residues. The V and J ends lost 8 bases and 2 bases respectively, with 13 bases between them. Input material: blood, either unsorted or a sorted T cell fraction (not recorded which). This sequence was found in a male donor with ankylosing spondylitis or in good health (not recorded which). V and J are TRBV6-2 or TRBV6-3 and TRBJ2-1, with D possibly matching TRBD2 (6 bases). The CDR3 spells CASAAGTTYNEQFF. The DNA for the CDR3 is TGTGCCAGCGCCGCGGGGACCACCTACAATGAGCAGTTCTTC.